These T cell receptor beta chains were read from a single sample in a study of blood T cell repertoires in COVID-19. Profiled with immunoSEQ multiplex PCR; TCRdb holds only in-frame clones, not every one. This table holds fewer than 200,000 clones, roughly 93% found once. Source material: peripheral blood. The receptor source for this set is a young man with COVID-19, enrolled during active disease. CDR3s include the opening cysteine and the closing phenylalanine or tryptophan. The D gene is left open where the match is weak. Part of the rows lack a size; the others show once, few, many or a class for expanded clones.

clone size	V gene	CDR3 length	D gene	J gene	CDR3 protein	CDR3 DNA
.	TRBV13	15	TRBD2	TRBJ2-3	CASSPVGREGNTQYF	TGTGCCAGCAGCCCCGTGGGGCGGGAGGGAAATACGCAGTATTTT
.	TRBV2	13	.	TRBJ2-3	CASSPEIRQSQYF	TGTGCCAGCAGTCCAGAAATAAGACAGTCTCAGTATTTT
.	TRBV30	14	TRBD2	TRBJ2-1	CAWSFAGVRNEQFF	TGTGCCTGGAGTTTTGCGGGAGTCCGGAATGAGCAGTTCTTC
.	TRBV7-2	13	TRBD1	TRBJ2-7	CASSRGQSREQYF	TGTGCCAGCAGCCGGGGACAGTCTAGGGAGCAGTACTTC
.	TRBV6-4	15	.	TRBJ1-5	CASSDLGGAGQPQHF	TGTGCCAGCAGTGACTTAGGGGGTGCGGGTCAGCCCCAGCATTTT
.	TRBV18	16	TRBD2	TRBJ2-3	CASSPRLAGDADTQYF	TGTGCCAGCTCACCCCGACTAGCGGGAGATGCAGATACGCAGTATTTT
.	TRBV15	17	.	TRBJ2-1	CATSRDKAGRGYNEQFF	TGTGCCACCAGCAGAGATAAGGCGGGACGGGGTTACAATGAGCAGTTCTTC
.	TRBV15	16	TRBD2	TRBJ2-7	CATSSPAGGPRGEQYF	TGTGCCACCAGCAGCCCAGCGGGAGGGCCTCGAGGCGAGCAGTACTTC
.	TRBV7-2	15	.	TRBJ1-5	CASSWSGAGNQPQHF	TGTGCCAGCAGCTGGTCCGGTGCGGGCAATCAGCCCCAGCATTTT
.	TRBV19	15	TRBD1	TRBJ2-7	CASSPGGQGQYEQYF	TGTGCCAGTAGTCCCGGGGGACAGGGACAATACGAGCAGTACTTC
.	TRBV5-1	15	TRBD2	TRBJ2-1	CASSLAGIAGAEQFF	TGCGCCAGCAGCTTGGCCGGGATAGCGGGAGCTGAGCAGTTCTTC
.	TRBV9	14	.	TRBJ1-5	CASSEFGSNQPQHF	TGTGCCAGCAGCGAATTCGGGAGCAATCAGCCCCAGCATTTT
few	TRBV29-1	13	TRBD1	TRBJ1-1	CSAGTGPYTEAFF	TGCAGCGCCGGGACAGGCCCCTACACTGAAGCTTTCTTT
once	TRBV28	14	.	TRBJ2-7	CASSLGALSGEQYF	TGTGCCAGCAGTTTGGGGGCCCTCTCCGGGGAGCAGTACTTC
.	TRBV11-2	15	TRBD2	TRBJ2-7	CASSSVRGTAHEQYF	TGTGCCAGCAGCTCCGTGCGGGGGACGGCCCACGAGCAGTACTTC
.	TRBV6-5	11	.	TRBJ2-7	CASSYRYEQYF	TGTGCCAGCAGTTATCGGTACGAGCAGTACTTC
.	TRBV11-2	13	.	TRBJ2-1	CASSLTGYNEQFF	TGTGCCAGCAGCTTAACCGGGTACAATGAGCAGTTCTTC
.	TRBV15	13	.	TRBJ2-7	CATSLAQGYEQYF	TGTGCCACCAGCTTAGCTCAGGGCTACGAGCAGTACTTC
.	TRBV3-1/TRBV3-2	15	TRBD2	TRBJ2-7	CASSRRPGLAREQYF	TGTGCCAGCAGCCGCCGACCGGGACTAGCGCGGGAGCAGTACTTC
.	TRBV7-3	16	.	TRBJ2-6	CASSLRPISGANVLTF	TGTGCCAGCAGCTTAAGGCCGATCTCTGGGGCCAACGTCCTGACTTTC
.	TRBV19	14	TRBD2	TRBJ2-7	CASGITSDTYEQYF	TGTGCCAGTGGTATAACTAGCGATACCTACGAGCAGTACTTC
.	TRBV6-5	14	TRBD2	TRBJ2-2	CASRSGSGGGELFF	TGTGCCAGCAGGAGCGGGAGTGGAGGCGGGGAGCTGTTTTTT
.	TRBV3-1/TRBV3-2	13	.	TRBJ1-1	CASSQPYGGEAFF	TGTGCCAGCAGCCAACCTTACGGCGGTGAAGCTTTCTTT
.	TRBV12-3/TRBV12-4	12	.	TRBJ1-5	CASRLGSQPQHF	TGTGCCAGCAGATTAGGGAGTCAGCCCCAGCATTTT
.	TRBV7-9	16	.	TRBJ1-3	CASSLARGLSGNTIYF	TGTGCCAGCAGCTTAGCGAGAGGCCTCTCTGGAAACACCATATATTTT
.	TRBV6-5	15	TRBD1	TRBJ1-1	CASNDRGGMNTEAFF	TGTGCCAGCAACGACAGGGGAGGGATGAACACTGAAGCTTTCTTT
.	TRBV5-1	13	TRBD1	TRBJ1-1	CASSLDRGTEAFF	TGCGCCAGCAGCCTGGACAGGGGAACTGAAGCTTTCTTT
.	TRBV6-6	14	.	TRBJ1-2	CASSWTLANYGYTF	TGTGCCAGCAGTTGGACATTGGCTAACTATGGCTACACCTTC
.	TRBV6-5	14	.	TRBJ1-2	CASKRDGGLVGYTF	TGTGCCAGCAAACGGGACGGGGGACTAGTAGGCTACACCTTC
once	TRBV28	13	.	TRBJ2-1	CASSLYSYNEQFF	TGTGCCAGCAGTTTGTACTCCTACAATGAGCAGTTCTTC
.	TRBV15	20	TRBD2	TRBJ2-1	CATSQTIPGLNEASLNEQFF	TGTGCCACCAGCCAGACCATCCCGGGACTAAACGAAGCTTCCCTGAATGAGCAGTTCTTC
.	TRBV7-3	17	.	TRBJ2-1	CASSLTAMAVLNNEQFF	TGTGCCAGCAGCTTAACAGCAATGGCGGTATTGAACAATGAGCAGTTCTTC
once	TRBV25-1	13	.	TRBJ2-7	CASSVQGYNEQYF	TGTGCCAGCAGTGTACAGGGTTACAACGAGCAGTACTTC
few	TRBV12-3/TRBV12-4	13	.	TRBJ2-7	CASTLTEGSEQYF	TGTGCCAGCACTCTTACGGAGGGGTCCGAGCAGTACTTC
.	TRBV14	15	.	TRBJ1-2	CASSQSWTVNYGYTF	TGTGCCAGCAGCCAGTCCTGGACAGTCAACTATGGCTACACCTTC
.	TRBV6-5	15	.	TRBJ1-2	CASSPREGKDYGYTF	TGTGCCAGCAGTCCCCGCGAGGGCAAGGACTATGGCTACACCTTC
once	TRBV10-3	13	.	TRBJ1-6	CAITSEFNSPLHF	TGTGCCATCACGAGCGAGTTTAATTCACCCCTCCACTTT
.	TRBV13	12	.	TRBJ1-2	CASRPQDYGYTF	TGTGCCAGCAGGCCGCAGGACTATGGCTACACCTTC
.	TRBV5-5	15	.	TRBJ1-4	CASSFLAATNEKLLF	TGTGCCAGCAGCTTTCTGGCTGCAACTAATGAAAAACTGCTTTTT
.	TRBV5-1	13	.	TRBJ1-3	CASSLPSGNTIYF	TGCGCCAGCAGCCTCCCTTCTGGAAACACCATATATTTT
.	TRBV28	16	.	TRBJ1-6	CASSLYRGTYNSPLHF	TGTGCCAGCAGTTTATATAGGGGAACCTATAATTCACCCCTCCACTTT
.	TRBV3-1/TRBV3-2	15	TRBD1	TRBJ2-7	CASSRRTGGPYEQYF	TGTGCCAGCAGCCGCCGGACAGGGGGCCCCTACGAGCAGTACTTC
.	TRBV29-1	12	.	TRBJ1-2	CSADDGSYGYTF	TGCAGCGCCGATGACGGGAGCTATGGCTACACCTTC
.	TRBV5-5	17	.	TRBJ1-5	CASSLRVHGQPHQPQHF	TGTGCCAGCAGCTTGAGAGTACACGGACAGCCCCATCAGCCCCAGCATTTT
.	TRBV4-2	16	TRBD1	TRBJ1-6	CASSQKGQAYNSPLHF	TGTGCCAGCAGCCAGAAGGGACAGGCTTATAATTCACCCCTCCACTTT
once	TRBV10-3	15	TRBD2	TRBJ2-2	CAIARTSGHTGELFF	TGTGCCATCGCCCGGACTAGCGGCCACACCGGGGAGCTGTTTTTT
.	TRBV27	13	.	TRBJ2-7	CASMQGGSYEQYF	TGTGCCAGCATGCAAGGGGGCTCCTACGAGCAGTACTTC
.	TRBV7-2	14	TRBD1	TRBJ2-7	CASSFDRVTYEQYF	TGTGCCAGCAGCTTTGACAGGGTAACCTACGAGCAGTACTTC
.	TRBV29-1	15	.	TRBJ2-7	CSVTGTPHLSYEQYF	TGCAGCGTCACAGGGACACCCCACCTCTCCTACGAGCAGTACTTC
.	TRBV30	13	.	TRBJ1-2	CAWELPDWGGYTF	TGTGCCTGGGAACTGCCCGACTGGGGCGGCTACACCTTC